Listed here are 28 T cell receptor beta chains from one sample, sequenced in a study of cytomegalovirus exposure and HLA in healthy donors. Produced via immunoSEQ multiplex PCR; TCRdb's table is partial and in-frame only. This table has tens of thousands of clones, roughly 95% appearing once. Input material: PBMCs. These receptors originate from a woman aged 18-35 years in good health and CMV-seropositive.

The chain recombines TRBV6-1 with TRBJ1-5; maybe TRBD1 (6 bases). Trimming stripped 2 bases from V and 1 base from J, with 9 bases between. Per germline, CDR1 MNHNS and CDR2 SASEGT. The CDR3 spans 15 residues. As DNA, the CDR3 is TGTGCCAGCAGTGAATGGGACAACAGCAATCAGCCCCAGCATTTT. Amino acid sequence: CASSEWDNSNQPQHF.

The chain couples TRBV5-4 to TRBJ1-1; D not resolved. There are 12 residues in the CDR3. CDR1 is SGHNT and CDR2 is YYREEE in the germline V gene (reference sequence). Deletions cut 1 base from V and 8 bases from J, with 9 bases between. The CDR3 loop is CASSLIHKEAFF. CDR3 in DNA: TGTGCCAGCAGCTTGATTCACAAAGAAGCTTTCTTT.

The rearrangement joins TRBV27 to TRBJ2-1; 8 bases align to TRBD2. Germline assignment: CDR1 MNHEY and CDR2 SMNVEV (reference sequence). The CDR3 covers 15 residues. Trimming cost V 2 bases and J 9 bases; bases outside gene matches: 9. The chain's CDR3 is CASSLAGGSSGEQFF. The DNA for the CDR3 is TGTGCCAGCAGTTTAGCGGGAGGATCGTCTGGTGAGCAGTTCTTC.

The table lists this clone with a count of one. The chain has TRBV10-3 and TRBJ1-1, with TRBD1 as a possible D gene (5 bases). Per germline, CDR1 ENHRY and CDR2 SYGVKD. The CDR3 loop spans 12 amino acids. Trimming removed 6 bases at V and 2 bases at J, with 7 bases between. DNA for the CDR3: TGTGCCATCAGGCAGGGAAACACTGAAGCTTTCTTT. Amino acids: CAIRQGNTEAFF.

The chain links TRBV10-3 to TRBJ2-7; 7 nucleotides align to TRBD1. Unmatched junction bases numbered 10, after V lost 6 bases and J lost 2 bases. Per the germline V gene, CDR1 is ENHRY and CDR2 is SYGVKD. CDR3 length: 15 amino acids. CDR3 in DNA: TGTGCCATCAGCCAAACGGGACAGTCAACCTACGAGCAGTACTTC. Translation: CAISQTGQSTYEQYF.

This chain connects TRBV30 to TRBJ2-7, with D hard to call. CDR3 length equals 11 residues. Germline CDR1 and CDR2: GTSNPN and SVGIG (reference sequence). V dropped 0 bases and J dropped 9 bases, with 9 bases sitting between them. In nucleotides, the CDR3 is TGTGCCTGGAGTGTACAAAGAGGGCAGTACTTC. Its translation is CAWSVQRGQYF.

The rearrangement links TRBV11-2 to TRBJ2-3; D not resolved. Per the germline V gene, CDR1 is SGHAT and CDR2 is FQNNGV. Trimming took 1 base from V and 8 from J, leaving 7 bases between them. CDR3 length: 12 residues. This CDR3 reads CASSLGAGTQYF. DNA of the CDR3: TGTGCCAGCAGCTTAGGGGCAGGTACGCAGTATTTT. Filled out from reference TRBV11-2 and TRBJ2-3, the complete variable domain reads EAGVAQSPRYKIIEKRQSVAFWCNPISGHATLYWYQQILGQGPKLLIQFQNNGVVDDSQLPKDRFSAERLKGVDSTLKIQPAKLEDSAVYLCASSLGAGTQYFGPGTRLTVL.

The chain joins TRBV28 to TRBJ1-5; 8 nucleotides match TRBD1. Germline V gene lookup returns CDR1 MDHEN and CDR2 SYDVKM. The CDR3 runs 15 residues. The V and J ends lost 2 bases and 9 bases, in that order; junction bases with no gene match: 9. Here the CDR3 reads CASSLNGQGRRPQHF. DNA for the CDR3: TGTGCCAGCAGTTTAAATGGACAGGGCCGGCGGCCCCAGCATTTT.

V usage is TRBV19 and J usage is TRBJ2-3; the D is unclear. V lost 3 bases, J lost 8 bases, and 6 bases lay in between. The CDR3 is 11 amino acids. The germline gives CDR1 LNHDA, CDR2 SQIVND (reference sequence). The CDR3 sequence: CASSMRGTQYF. The CDR3 nucleotides read TGTGCCAGTAGTATGCGTGGTACGCAGTATTTT. The entire variable domain, with the rest obtained from reference TRBV19 and TRBJ2-3, is as follows: DGGITQSPKYLFRKEGQNVTLSCEQNLNHDAMYWYRQDPGQGLRLIYYSQIVNDFQKGDIAEGYSVSREKKESFPLTVTSAQKNPTAFYLCASSMRGTQYFGPGTRLTVL.

The genes are TRBV14 and TRBJ2-7, with 9 bases matching TRBD1. V lost 4 bases and J lost 7; bases outside the gene matches: 8. The CDR3 spans 14 residues. The V gene's germline CDR1 is SGHDN and CDR2 FVKESK. This CDR3 is CASSRNRGREEQYF. CDR3 DNA sequence: TGTGCCAGCAGCCGGAACAGGGGGCGGGAAGAGCAGTACTTC. Full variable domain (rest looked up from reference TRBV14 and TRBJ2-7): EAGVTQFPSHSVIEKGQTVTLRCDPISGHDNLYWYRRVMGKEIKFLLHFVKESKQDESGMPNNRFLAERTGGTYSTLKVQPAELEDSGVYFCASSRNRGREEQYFGPGTRLTVT.

The chain combines TRBV12-5 with TRBJ2-3; the match to TRBD2 covers 7 bases. After removal of 1 base from V and 6 bases from J, the junction contained 1 base not matched to a gene. Germline V gene lookup returns CDR1 LGHNT and CDR2 FRNRAP. This CDR3 has 13 amino acids. DNA for the CDR3: TGTGCTAGTGGTTTGGGGGGAGGGGATACGCAGTATTTT. Encoded protein: CASGLGGGDTQYF.

This chain joins TRBV27 and TRBJ2-3; TRBD2 agrees at 8 bases. CDR3 length: 17 residues. From germline, CDR1 is MNHEY and CDR2 SMNVEV (reference sequence). The trim removed 5 bases at V and 4 bases at J, leaving 14 bases unmatched. Here the CDR3 reads CASSLYPPRGGSDTQYF. The CDR3 nucleotides are TGTGCCAGCAGTCTCTACCCTCCTCGGGGGGGGTCAGATACGCAGTATTTT.

This chain links TRBV15 with TRBJ1-5; maybe TRBD1 (5 bases). This CDR3 comprises 16 residues. Germline CDR1 reads LNHNV; CDR2 reads YYDKDF (reference sequence). Trimming cost V 0 bases and J 6 bases, with 15 bases left between them. This CDR3 is CATSRDEQETRQPQHF. The CDR3 nucleotides are TGTGCCACCAGCAGAGATGAACAGGAAACTCGTCAGCCCCAGCATTTT.

This clone was counted once. The genes are TRBV18 and TRBJ2-3, with TRBD1 identical over 8 bases. CDR1 KGHSH and CDR2 LQKENI come from the germline V gene. This CDR3 has 18 residues. V dropped 3 bases and J dropped 2; count of bases not matched to a gene: 13. In DNA form, the CDR3 reads TGTGCCAGCTCACCGATAAACCGGGACAGGAGATACACAGATACGCAGTATTTT. Translating it yields CASSPINRDRRYTDTQYF.

This chain uses TRBV6-5 with TRBJ1-5; D gene unclear. This CDR3 is 13 amino acids long. Germline V gene lookup returns CDR1 MNHEY and CDR2 SVGAGI. The V end lost 2 bases, the J end lost 6 bases, and 8 bases lay between the germline ends. The CDR3 spells CASSYGGSQPQHF. DNA for the CDR3: TGTGCCAGCAGTTACGGCGGTAGTCAGCCCCAGCATTTT.

The chain links TRBV28 to TRBJ2-7; TRBD1 matches at 9 bases. The germline V gene has CDR1 MDHEN and CDR2 SYDVKM. With V trimmed by 3 bases and J by 4 bases, 7 bases remained unmatched. The CDR3 sequence is 15 residues long. CDR3 sequence reads: CASSLVDRGNYEQYF. The CDR3 region has the DNA TGTGCCAGCAGTTTGGTCGACAGGGGGAATTACGAGCAGTACTTC.

The chain uses TRBV28 and TRBJ2-3, with 10 positions matching TRBD2. V shed 4 bases and J 3 bases; nucleotides not matched to a gene: 7. Germline V CDR1 and CDR2: MDHEN, SYDVKM. The CDR3 consists of 16 residues. CDR3 loop: CASSSPGLAATDTQYF. CDR3 coding DNA: TGTGCCAGCAGTTCTCCCGGACTAGCGGCGACAGATACGCAGTATTTT.

The chain joins TRBV28 to TRBJ2-1, with 7 bases fitting TRBD2. The CDR3 spans 14 residues. Germline trimming cut 5 bases from V and 4 bases from J; bases unmatched to any gene: 5. Germline V lookup: CDR1 MDHEN, CDR2 SYDVKM. CDR3 in DNA: TGTGCCAGCAGTACAGCGGGGTTATACAATGAGCAGTTCTTC. This gives the protein CASSTAGLYNEQFF. Supplemented by reference TRBV28 and TRBJ2-1, the full variable domain reads DVKVTQSSRYLVKRTGEKVFLECVQDMDHENMFWYRQDPGLGLRLIYFSYDVKMKEKGDIPEGYSVSREKKERFSLILESASTNQTSMYLCASSTAGLYNEQFFGPGTRLTVL.

V and J are TRBV11-3 and TRBJ2-7, with TRBD2 matching 8 bases. CDR3 length: 14 amino acids. Germline V CDR1 and CDR2: SGHNT, YENEEA. Trimming at V came to 5 bases and at J to 7 bases, leaving 10 bases not matched to a gene. CDR3 sequence: CASSPGATGGEQYF. In nucleotides, the CDR3 is TGTGCCAGCAGCCCCGGGGCTACGGGGGGGGAGCAGTACTTC.

V gene TRBV27 combines with J gene TRBJ2-3; 7 bases are shared with TRBD1. The ends lost 7 bases at V and 0 bases at J; junction bases unmatched: 10. This CDR3 has 16 residues. Looked up from germline, CDR1 is MNHEY and CDR2 is SMNVEV (reference sequence). The CDR3 DNA reads TGTGCCAGCACCACCTTCAGGGGGTATAGCACAGATACGCAGTATTTT. Translation gives CASTTFRGYSTDTQYF.

The chain combines TRBV29-1 with TRBJ2-3; D is perhaps TRBD1 (6 bases). The V gene's germline CDR1 is SQVTM and CDR2 ANQGSEA. V was pared by 4 bases and J by 0 bases, with 11 bases between. The CDR3 totals 14 residues. The CDR3 protein is CSVAGHQSTDTQYF. CDR3 coding DNA: TGCAGCGTTGCGGGACACCAAAGCACAGATACGCAGTATTTT.

This clone appeared a single time. The rearrangement uses TRBV28 and TRBJ1-1; D uncertain. Trimming cost V 4 bases and J 3 bases, with 3 bases left between them. CDR3 length: 11 residues. Germline values: CDR1 MDHEN, CDR2 SYDVKM. The CDR3 sequence: CASSSYTEAFF. The CDR3 bases are TGTGCCAGCAGTTCTTACACTGAAGCTTTCTTT.

The chain links TRBV11-2 to TRBJ2-1; TRBD2 aligns across 7 bases. In germline, CDR1 is SGHAT, CDR2 FQNNGV. This CDR3 has 16 amino acids. The V gene end was trimmed by 0 bases and the J gene end by 6 bases; junction bases not matched to a gene: 8. CDR3 DNA sequence: TGTGCCAGCAGCTTAGAAACGGCGGGAGTCGCCAATGAGCAGTTCTTC. It specifies CASSLETAGVANEQFF.

V gene TRBV9 combines with J gene TRBJ2-3; no definite D call. The CDR3 spans 14 residues. Germline lookup yields CDR1 SGDLS and CDR2 YYNGEE. Trimming left V 3 bases short and J 0 bases short, with 8 bases between. In DNA, the CDR3 is TGTGCCAGCAGCGCCCGACTGAGCACAGATACGCAGTATTTT. This codes for CASSARLSTDTQYF.

V gene TRBV5-4 combines with J gene TRBJ1-1; 7 bases are a match to TRBD1. Germline lookup yields CDR1 SGHNT and CDR2 YYREEE (reference sequence). The CDR3 is made up of 15 amino acids. V shed 0 bases and J 4 bases; nucleotides not matched to a gene: 6. The CDR3 is CASSLGQGVRTEAFF. Here the CDR3 DNA reads TGTGCCAGCAGCTTGGGACAGGGAGTACGCACTGAAGCTTTCTTT.

The V gene is TRBV9, the J gene TRBJ2-1, with 10 nucleotides matching TRBD2. This CDR3 is built from 15 residues. Trimming at V came to 4 bases and at J to 7 bases, leaving 8 bases not matched to a gene. Germline assignment: CDR1 SGDLS and CDR2 YYNGEE. CDR3 sequence reads: CASSSGTSVVNEQFF. CDR3 DNA sequence: TGTGCCAGCAGCTCCGGGACTAGCGTTGTGAATGAGCAGTTCTTC.

The chain combines TRBV9 with TRBJ2-7; D not resolved. The germline V and J ends were trimmed by 0 bases and 2 bases, with 12 bases remaining between them. The length of the CDR3 is 15 residues. The germline gives CDR1 SGDLS, CDR2 YYNGEE. The CDR3 loop reads CASSVGVTFPYEQYF. CDR3 bases: TGTGCCAGCAGCGTAGGTGTAACTTTCCCCTACGAGCAGTACTTC.

The gene calls are TRBV9 and TRBJ2-5; 11 bases are a match to TRBD2. Germline CDR1 SGDLS, CDR2 YYNGEE. The CDR3 spans 17 residues. J lost 1 base, V lost 4 bases, and 9 bases had no gene match. CDR3 DNA: TGTGCCAGCAGCCCGCACACTAGCGGGAGCCGCCAAGAGACCCAGTACTTC. Encoded protein: CASSPHTSGSRQETQYF.